One and the same sample provided the 21 T cell receptor beta chains below, sequenced in a study of T cell responses to AZD1222 COVID-19 vaccine. The assay was immunoSEQ multiplex PCR, and TCRdb's table has in-frame clones only and misses some. The data contain about 130,000 clones, 70% to 90% of them seen just once; the ten biggest clones take up less than 2%. This specimen consisted of peripheral blood, obtained on day 0 of AZD1222 vaccination. These TCRs come from an adult in good health.

The chain is built from TRBV15 and TRBJ1-1; no definite D call. The CDR3 runs to 14 residues. V lost 4 bases and J 7 bases, leaving 16 bases between the germline ends. Germline CDR1 and CDR2: LNHNV and YYDKDF (reference sequence). The CDR3 spells CATSTFRQKLEAFF. The CDR3 DNA reads TGTGCCACCAGCACCTTCCGACAAAAACTTGAAGCTTTCTTT. The whole variable domain, filled in from reference TRBV15 and TRBJ1-1, reads DAMVIQNPRYQVTQFGKPVTLSCSQTLNHNVMYWYQQKSSQAPKLLFHYYDKDFNNEADTPDNFQSRRPNTSFCFLDIRSPGLGDTAMYLCATSTFRQKLEAFFGQGTRLTVV.

The CDR3: CATSRGGVGYEQYF. The DNA for the CDR3 is TGTGCCACCAGCAGAGGAGGGGTTGGATACGAGCAGTACTTC. J is TRBJ2-7 and V is TRBV15, with D perhaps assigned TRBD1 or TRBD2 (5 bases each). V was pared by 1 base and J by 4 bases, with 11 bases between. In germline, CDR1 is LNHNV, CDR2 YYDKDF (reference sequence). The CDR3 has 14 residues.

The V and J genes are TRBV15 and TRBJ1-4; weak D call: TRBD1 (6 bases). Germline V gene sequence: CDR1 LNHNV, CDR2 YYDKDF (reference sequence). The CDR3 loop spans 17 amino acids. V was shortened by 0 bases and J by 1 base, with 12 bases between the two germline ends. CDR3 protein: CATSRDLLDRTNEKLFF. The CDR3 coding sequence is TGTGCCACCAGCAGAGACTTACTGGACAGAACTAATGAAAAACTGTTTTTT.

Here the CDR3 reads CASSLVFRQGRFGNQPQHF. For the CDR3, the DNA is TGTGCCAGCAGCTTAGTGTTTCGACAGGGTAGGTTCGGCAATCAGCCCCAGCATTTT. The rearrangement uses TRBV7-8 and TRBJ1-5; TRBD1 matches 7 bases. This CDR3 spans 19 amino acids. The V and J ends lost 1 base and 2 bases, in that order; junction bases with no gene match: 14. Looked up from germline, CDR1 is SGHVS and CDR2 is FQNEAQ.

The chain combines TRBV28 with TRBJ2-1; D gene ambiguous. V was trimmed by 2 bases and J by 12 bases, leaving 14 bases between them. The CDR3 consists of 13 residues. Germline V CDR1 and CDR2: MDHEN, SYDVKM. Written as DNA, the CDR3 is TGTGCCAGCAGTTTAGCCGCTAGTAAAGCGCAGTTCTTC. The encoded protein is CASSLAASKAQFF.

The chain is built from TRBV6-2 or TRBV6-3 and TRBJ2-5; D remains unclear. Trimming took 4 bases from V and 5 from J, leaving 11 bases between them. CDR3 length: 13 amino acids. The V gene's germline CDR1 is MNHEY and CDR2 SVGEGT. The CDR3 protein is CASSSHPRETQYF. As DNA, the CDR3 is TGTGCCAGCAGTTCGCACCCTCGGGAGACCCAGTACTTC.

V and J are TRBV19 and TRBJ2-2; the D is unclear. Germline assignment: CDR1 LNHDA and CDR2 SQIVND (reference sequence). The CDR3 loop spans 14 amino acids. Trimming took 1 base from V and 0 from J, leaving 3 bases between them. The CDR3 here is CASSIGPNTGELFF. The CDR3 DNA follows: TGTGCCAGTAGTATAGGTCCGAACACCGGGGAGCTGTTTTTT.

The genes are TRBV7-2 and TRBJ2-7, with TRBD1 matching over 8 bases. Losses at the gene ends were 3 bases for V and 3 bases for J; bases not matched to a gene: 1. The germline gives CDR1 SGHTA, CDR2 FQGNSA. The CDR3 runs 13 residues. CDR3 nucleotides: TGTGCCAGCAGCTTCGGACAGGGCTACGAGCAGTACTTC. Encoded protein: CASSFGQGYEQYF.

This clone was recorded a few times. The rearrangement links TRBV25-1 to TRBJ1-1; D remains ambiguous. V was trimmed by 1 base and J by 0 bases, leaving 9 bases between them. The germline gives CDR1 MGHDK, CDR2 SYGVNS. CDR3 length: 15 residues. Written as DNA, the CDR3 is TGTGCCAGCAGTGAATGGAAGGAGATGAACACTGAAGCTTTCTTT. Its protein is CASSEWKEMNTEAFF.

V gene TRBV6-5 combines with J gene TRBJ1-5, with TRBD1 identical over 9 bases. The CDR3 runs 15 residues. The junction had 8 bases not matched to a gene; V was cut back by 7 bases and J by 4 bases. Germline V lookup: CDR1 MNHEY, CDR2 SVGAGI. The CDR3 reads CASKQTGTGNQPQHF. The CDR3 DNA is TGTGCCAGCAAACAGACCGGGACAGGGAATCAGCCCCAGCATTTT.

Here the CDR3 reads CASSYGTGSGNTIYF. The CDR3 bases are TGTGCCAGCAGCTATGGGACAGGCTCTGGAAACACCATATATTTT. The V gene is TRBV7-8, the J gene TRBJ1-3, with 8 bases matching TRBD1. The CDR3 runs 15 residues. CDR1 is SGHVS and CDR2 is FQNEAQ in the germline V gene. The J segment lost 0 bases and the V segment lost 4 bases, leaving 2 bases of the junction unmatched.

The chain employs TRBV6-5 and TRBJ1-2, with D possibly TRBD1 on 5 matching bases. Trimming pared 0 bases from V and 0 bases from J, leaving 11 bases between. CDR1 is MNHEY and CDR2 is SVGAGI in the germline V gene. CDR3 length equals 16 residues. CDR3 in amino acids: CASSYSKGGANYGYTF. In DNA form, the CDR3 reads TGTGCCAGCAGTTACTCGAAGGGAGGGGCTAACTATGGCTACACCTTC.

This chain links TRBV7-8 with TRBJ1-2; TRBD1 is a possible D gene (5 bases). The CDR3 has 14 amino acids. Germline V gene lookup returns CDR1 SGHVS and CDR2 FQNEAQ. Trimming removed 7 bases at V and 5 bases at J, with 17 bases between. The CDR3 nucleotides are TGTGCCAGCAAGGTGGATCCGGAGGGGTATGGCTACACCTTC. Protein product: CASKVDPEGYGYTF.

The V and J genes are TRBV28 and TRBJ1-1; 8 nucleotides match TRBD1. The CDR3 spans 14 residues. Germline assignment: CDR1 MDHEN and CDR2 SYDVKM. V lost 5 bases, J lost 5 bases, and 7 bases stayed unmatched. The chain's CDR3 is CASSRPDRVTEAFF. The CDR3 DNA sequence: TGTGCCAGCAGTCGTCCGGACAGGGTGACTGAAGCTTTCTTT.

The chain combines TRBV28 with TRBJ1-6; the match to TRBD1 covers 9 bases. V gave up 7 bases and J gave up 5 bases; unmatched junction bases: 6. CDR3 length equals 15 residues. Germline-derived CDR1 and CDR2 are MDHEN and SYDVKM. CDR3 bases: TGTGCCAGCACCCAGGGGGACAGGGATAATTCACCCCTCCACTTT. Amino acid sequence: CASTQGDRDNSPLHF. Full variable domain (outside the CDR3, taken from reference TRBV28 and TRBJ1-6): DVKVTQSSRYLVKRTGEKVFLECVQDMDHENMFWYRQDPGLGLRLIYFSYDVKMKEKGDIPEGYSVSREKKERFSLILESASTNQTSMYLCASTQGDRDNSPLHFGNGTRLTVT.

The chain carries TRBV29-1 and TRBJ1-1, with D unresolved. The CDR3 is made up of 11 amino acids. V lost 2 bases to trimming and J lost 6 bases, with 7 bases between them. Germline CDR1 SQVTM, CDR2 ANQGSEA. CDR3 in DNA: TGCAGCGTTGAAAGGAGATCTGAAGCTTTCTTT. Translated, it gives CSVERRSEAFF.

Only one count was recorded for this clone. The rearrangement uses TRBV4-1 and TRBJ2-1; D remains unclear. Germline V gives CDR1 MGHRA, CDR2 YSYEKL. The CDR3 covers 14 residues. V was pared by 1 base and J by 9 bases, with 13 bases between. CDR3 DNA: TGCGCCAGCAGCCAAGGGAGCGAAGTAGCTGAGCAGTTCTTC. Translating it yields CASSQGSEVAEQFF.

CDR3 amino acids: CASSQVTGSSYNSPLHF. CDR3 nucleotides: TGTGCCAGCAGCCAAGTAACAGGGAGCTCCTATAATTCACCCCTCCACTTT. The genes are TRBV14 and TRBJ1-6; possibly TRBD1 for D (6 bases). Between the trimmed V and J ends, which lost 1 base and 0 bases, there was a span of 10 bases. Looked up from germline, CDR1 is SGHDN and CDR2 is FVKESK. The CDR3 covers 17 residues.

This CDR3 is CASSQGETYEQYF. The CDR3 DNA reads TGTGCCAGCAGCCAAGGGGAAACTTACGAGCAGTACTTC. This chain connects TRBV4-2 to TRBJ2-7, with D unclear. V was cut by 1 base and J by 4 bases, with 8 bases left in between. The CDR3 loop spans 13 amino acids. Germline V gives CDR1 LGHNA, CDR2 YNFKEQ.

The genes are TRBV5-1 and TRBJ2-3; D unclear. The CDR3 loop spans 15 amino acids. From germline, CDR1 is SGHRS and CDR2 YFSETQ. Trimming removed 0 bases from V and 5 bases from J, with 13 bases in between. The CDR3 DNA follows: TGCGCCAGCAGCTTGGGGATTACGATGCTAGATACGCAGTATTTT. It translates to CASSLGITMLDTQYF.

V is TRBV7-9 and J is TRBJ2-1, with 8 bases fitting TRBD1. V lost 4 bases to trimming and J lost 4 bases; unmatched junction nucleotides: 6. This CDR3 is 15 amino acids long. The germline V gene has CDR1 SEHNR and CDR2 FQNEAQ (reference sequence). In nucleotides, the CDR3 is TGTGCCAGCAGCTCTTCGGGACAGGTATACAATGAGCAGTTCTTC. Protein: CASSSSGQVYNEQFF.